Sequencing of this T cell receptor (beta chain) was carried out in a study of spatial heterogeneity in lung cancer (dated by TCRdb to the late 2010s). About the investigation overall: Beta-chain transcripts were consistently detected in greater numbers than alpha-chain transcripts, which likely reflects a higher abundance of beta-chain transcripts. TCR repertoire features were related to nonsynonymous mutation counts determined by whole-exome sequencing of tumor tissue. In tumor regions, TCR transcript counts showed a strong correlation with a T cell transcriptional module score derived from matched bulk RNA-seq. In the raw uncorrected reads, each unique combination of TCR and UMI appeared more than ten times on average. At surgery, both alpha and beta chains were TCR-sequenced in 200 to 250 tumor regions, over 61 matched nontumor lung samples and over 50 PBMC samples. In non-small cell lung cancer, the study made a quantitative comparison of TCR alpha and beta repertoires among multiple tumor regions, matched nontumor lung and blood.

This sample's time point label indicates: sample taken at primary tumor resection. The donors were around 69 patients from the lung TRACERx cohort who had early-stage, untreated non-small cell lung cancer. Without any cell sorting, TCR sequencing was performed on whole RNA extracted either from tumor and nontumor lung tissue or from cryopreserved PBMC samples. Only patients for whom sufficient RNA was available from at least two tumor regions were selected for TCR sequencing. Before selection, tumor and adjacent nontumor lung specimens were reviewed by a lung pathologist. Results the study describes overall, beyond this receptor: TCR-seq was estimated to cover only approximately 7% of tumor T cells for alpha chains and around 13% for beta chains. Counts of ubiquitous and regional expanded TCRs correlated with counts of ubiquitous and regional nonsynonymous mutations, respectively. The tumor nonsynonymous mutation count correlated with the number of expanded intratumoral alpha and beta TCRs. Additional single-cell paired TCR alpha and beta sequencing was considered necessary to confirm, at a functional level, the hypothesis that regional TCRs recognize regional mutations.

The CDR3 spans 15 residues, from the cysteine through the phenylalanine. Only the CDR3 region is kept as DNA, spanning 45 bases read in frame from base 1. From V the trimming removes 0 bases and from J it removes 5 bases, while the gene matches leave 5 bases of the junction unaccounted for. The germline V gene gives CDR1 as SGHTA and CDR2 as FQGNSA. Libraries were made using 5' RACE. TCRdb records NextSeq 500 as the sequencer. To allow correction of PCR and sequencing errors, the TCR library protocol tagged every TCR cDNA molecule with a unique molecular identifier. Turning to the authors' computational methods: TCR identification, UMI-based error correction and CDR3 extraction were performed with Decombinator tools. Expanded TCRs were defined as those above a frequency of 2 per 1,000, corresponding to the top 1% of the tumor frequency distribution. Expanded tumor TCRs statistically deemed absent (corrected P<0.05) from at least one tumor region were classed as regional, and all other expanded tumor TCRs were classed as ubiquitous. Renyi diversity was computed with the R vegan package after each repertoire had been subsampled 100 times to 5,000 TCRs. To build CDR3 similarity networks, amino acid triplet string-kernel similarity was used, and CDR3s were connected when their pairwise similarity was above 0.82. TCRdb reworked the public reads: Q25 trimming with fastp, MiXCR clone assembly, productive beta chains retained. For every CDR3 protein sequence, its rows merge into one entry that carries the most common genes and DNA. The V and J calls were determined by TCRdb, not by the authors. This sample comprises over 15,000 distinct CDR3 sequences, approximately 6.3% of them detected only once. 15% to 20% of the sample rests with the top ten.

This clonotype was counted only a few times. The specificity of this receptor is unknown. One base away there is no much larger clone; base qualities are not given. Here the chain combines TRBV7-2 and TRBJ2-7; TRBD1 fits 9 bases in the junction. The source of this sequence is a female donor with early-stage non-small cell lung cancer. The sequences come from lung tumor tissue, collected at surgery. The DNA reads as follows: TGTGCCAGCAGCTTAGCTGCGGACAGGGGCCACGAGCAGTACTTC. This is translated as CASSLAADRGHEQYF.